This T cell receptor beta chain was recovered during a study of blood T cell repertoires in COVID-19. Participant reports of clinical history set cohort assignment. TCRdb keeps only in-frame clones here, not all; method: immunoSEQ multiplex PCR. The sample holds fewer than 350,000 clones, around 85% seen once. J was trimmed by 2 bases and V by 5 bases; bases with no gene match: 7. The CDR3 consists of 16 residues. The germline gives CDR1 SGHTA, CDR2 FQGTGA. Source material: PBMCs or T cells enriched from blood (not recorded which). The receptor was isolated from a woman aged 35 to 49 who had recovered from COVID-19. This chain joins TRBV7-3 and TRBJ2-1; 9 bases agree with TRBD2. The CDR3 region is CASSLGGGRAYNEQFF. CDR3 bases: TGTGCCAGCAGCCTGGGGGGCGGGAGGGCCTACAATGAGCAGTTCTTC.